This is a list of T cell receptor beta chains from one sample in a study of regulatory T cells in long-lasting Graves disease. TCRdb passed the multiplex PCR reads through MiXCR, listing each CDR3 protein once. The table records roughly 400,000 distinct CDR3 sequences, around 21% of them present only once. The source was peripheral blood mononuclear cells (PBMCs), collected when the disease was refractory, from a patient treated with antithyroid drugs. These receptors all come from a female donor with Graves disease. Each CDR3 is given with its conserved first and last residue. D genes are given only for firm matches. Size is stated for part of the rows, as once, few or many counts, or as a class when the clone is expanded.

V gene: TRBV20-1
D gene: TRBD1
clone size: NA
J gene: TRBJ2-1
CDR3 DNA: TGCAGTGCTCTCCGACAGGGTTACAATGAGCAGTTCTTC
CDR3 protein: CSALRQGYNEQFF

V gene: TRBV6-1
D gene: NA
clone size: few
J gene: TRBJ2-5
CDR3 DNA: TGTGCCAGCAGTGTGAGCAGAACCATACAAGAGACCCAGTACTTC
CDR3 protein: CASSVSRTIQETQYF

V gene: TRBV30
D gene: TRBD1
clone size: NA
J gene: TRBJ2-3
CDR3 DNA: TGTGCCTGGAGGGGGGGACAGGGGCCAGATACGCAGTATTTT
CDR3 protein: CAWRGGQGPDTQYF

V gene: TRBV6-6
D gene: NA
clone size: once
J gene: TRBJ2-7
CDR3 DNA: TGTGCCAGCAGTTACTCGATAGGAACCCCCGAGCAGTACTTC
CDR3 protein: CASSYSIGTPEQYF

V gene: TRBV19
D gene: NA
clone size: few
J gene: TRBJ1-1
CDR3 DNA: TGTGCCAGTAGTAATGGGGGCGCTTTTGGAACTGAAGCTTTCTTT
CDR3 protein: CASSNGGAFGTEAFF

V gene: TRBV4-1
D gene: TRBD2
clone size: few
J gene: TRBJ2-7
CDR3 DNA: TGCGCCAGCAGCCAAGTAAGCGGGAGAATGCGCGAGCAGTACTTC
CDR3 protein: CASSQVSGRMREQYF

V gene: TRBV12-3/TRBV12-4
D gene: NA
clone size: many
J gene: TRBJ1-1
CDR3 DNA: TGTGCCAGCAGTTTTGGCGGAAACACTGAAGTTTTCTTT
CDR3 protein: CASSFGGNTEVFF

V gene: TRBV27
D gene: NA
clone size: many
J gene: TRBJ1-2
CDR3 DNA: TGTGCCAGCAGTTATAGTTCCAACTATGGCTACACCTTC
CDR3 protein: CASSYSSNYGYTF

V gene: TRBV7-8
D gene: NA
clone size: many
J gene: TRBJ2-7
CDR3 DNA: TGTGCCAGCAGCTCTGACACGCCCTCCTACGAGCAGTACTTC
CDR3 protein: CASSSDTPSYEQYF

V gene: TRBV15
D gene: NA
clone size: many
J gene: TRBJ1-4
CDR3 DNA: TGTGCCACCAGCAGAGAGTGTTTAGGGTGGAAGGCGGAAGAAAAACTGTTTTTT
CDR3 protein: CATSRECLGWKAEEKLFF

V gene: TRBV2
D gene: TRBD2
clone size: many
J gene: TRBJ2-5
CDR3 DNA: TGTGCCAGCAGTGAAGGGCGGGAGGGGCAGACCCAGTACTTC
CDR3 protein: CASSEGREGQTQYF

V gene: TRBV28
D gene: TRBD2
clone size: NA
J gene: TRBJ2-7
CDR3 DNA: TGTGCCAGCAGCCAAGAGGATGCGGGAGGAACCTACGAGCAGTACTTC
CDR3 protein: CASSQEDAGGTYEQYF

V gene: TRBV5-1
D gene: NA
clone size: few
J gene: TRBJ1-3
CDR3 DNA: TGCGCCAGCAGCCTAACGGGCCAGGATGGAAACACCATATATTTT
CDR3 protein: CASSLTGQDGNTIYF

V gene: TRBV6-2/TRBV6-3
D gene: NA
clone size: many
J gene: TRBJ2-5
CDR3 DNA: TGTGCCAGCAGTTACGGCGGTGGTGGAGAGACCCAGTACTTC
CDR3 protein: CASSYGGGGETQYF

V gene: TRBV15
D gene: NA
clone size: NA
J gene: TRBJ1-1
CDR3 DNA: TGTGCCACCAGCAGAGATTTCGGGGGCGGTGAAGCTTTCTTT
CDR3 protein: CATSRDFGGGEAFF

V gene: TRBV5-5
D gene: NA
clone size: NA
J gene: TRBJ2-1
CDR3 DNA: TGTGCCAGCAGCTTGTTTGCGAACGGAGCCTACAATGAGCAGTTCTTC
CDR3 protein: CASSLFANGAYNEQFF

V gene: TRBV20-1
D gene: NA
clone size: NA
J gene: TRBJ2-1
CDR3 DNA: TGCAGTGCCGGGGGGGGACAGACCATCAATGAGCAGTTCTTC
CDR3 protein: CSAGGGQTINEQFF

V gene: TRBV20-1
D gene: TRBD1
clone size: few
J gene: TRBJ1-6
CDR3 DNA: TGCAGTGCTCGAACACAGGGGGCTAATTCACCCCTCCACTTT
CDR3 protein: CSARTQGANSPLHF

V gene: TRBV20-1
D gene: NA
clone size: few
J gene: TRBJ2-4
CDR3 DNA: TGCAGCGTTGGACCACACAGCGGCATTCAGTACTTC
CDR3 protein: CSVGPHSGIQYF

V gene: TRBV4-3
D gene: NA
clone size: few
J gene: TRBJ2-5
CDR3 DNA: TGCGCCAGCAGCCATGGGACTCCTCAAGAGACCCAGTACTTC
CDR3 protein: CASSHGTPQETQYF

V gene: TRBV7-2
D gene: TRBD2
clone size: many
J gene: TRBJ2-7
CDR3 DNA: TGTGCCAGCAGACCCAGACTAGCGGGAGCCTACGAGCAGTACTTC
CDR3 protein: CASRPRLAGAYEQYF

V gene: TRBV10-1
D gene: TRBD1
clone size: many
J gene: TRBJ1-1
CDR3 DNA: TGCGCCAAGGGACCGGGACAGCGGGGCACTGAAGCTTTCTTT
CDR3 protein: CAKGPGQRGTEAFF

V gene: TRBV7-2
D gene: NA
clone size: many
J gene: TRBJ2-7
CDR3 DNA: TGTGCCAGCAGCTTATCCACACTTGTCTACGAGCAGTACTTC
CDR3 protein: CASSLSTLVYEQYF

V gene: TRBV29-1
D gene: TRBD1
clone size: NA
J gene: TRBJ2-2
CDR3 DNA: TGCAGCGGGGTACAGGGGGCCGGGGAGCTGTTTTTT
CDR3 protein: CSGVQGAGELFF

V gene: TRBV6-1
D gene: NA
clone size: NA
J gene: TRBJ1-5
CDR3 DNA: TGTGCCACAGCCGAAGGGAGGGGTAGCAATCAGCCCCAGCATTTT
CDR3 protein: CATAEGRGSNQPQHF

V gene: TRBV4-3
D gene: NA
clone size: few
J gene: TRBJ2-2
CDR3 DNA: TGCGCCAGCAGCCAGGGGGGGGCGCGTTTCGGGGAGCTGTTTTTT
CDR3 protein: CASSQGGARFGELFF

V gene: TRBV5-8
D gene: TRBD1
clone size: few
J gene: TRBJ1-5
CDR3 DNA: TGTGCCAGCAGCTCCGGGACAGCCAATCAGCCCCAGCATTTT
CDR3 protein: CASSSGTANQPQHF

V gene: TRBV5-1
D gene: TRBD2
clone size: NA
J gene: TRBJ2-2
CDR3 DNA: TGCGCCAGCAGCCCGGGACTAGTGGGGACCGGGGAGCTGTTTTTT
CDR3 protein: CASSPGLVGTGELFF

V gene: TRBV20-1
D gene: TRBD2
clone size: NA
J gene: TRBJ2-7
CDR3 DNA: TGCAGTGCCGAGCCGGTCCCTAGCGGGGTATCCTACGAGCAGTACTTC
CDR3 protein: CSAEPVPSGVSYEQYF

V gene: TRBV30
D gene: TRBD1
clone size: few
J gene: TRBJ2-7
CDR3 DNA: TGTGCCGGCAAACAGGGGACCCTCTACGAGCAGTACTTC
CDR3 protein: CAGKQGTLYEQYF

V gene: TRBV5-1
D gene: NA
clone size: NA
J gene: TRBJ1-1
CDR3 DNA: TGCGCCAGCAGCTTGGATGCCTACACTGAAGCTTTCTTT
CDR3 protein: CASSLDAYTEAFF

V gene: TRBV11-2
D gene: NA
clone size: few
J gene: TRBJ2-2
CDR3 DNA: TGTGCCAGCAGCCCCGTGTCCGGGGAGCTGTTTTTT
CDR3 protein: CASSPVSGELFF

V gene: TRBV11-3
D gene: TRBD2
clone size: many
J gene: TRBJ2-7
CDR3 DNA: TGTGCCAGCAGCCCCTCAGCGGGAGTTTCCCACGAGCAGTACTTC
CDR3 protein: CASSPSAGVSHEQYF

V gene: TRBV11-3
D gene: NA
clone size: many
J gene: TRBJ2-5
CDR3 DNA: TGTGCCAGCGCCAACGGCCCCCAAGAGACCCAGTACTTC
CDR3 protein: CASANGPQETQYF

V gene: TRBV7-2
D gene: NA
clone size: few
J gene: TRBJ1-5
CDR3 DNA: TGTGCCAGCAGCCCCACTCGGGGAGACAATCAGCCCCAGCATTTT
CDR3 protein: CASSPTRGDNQPQHF

V gene: TRBV5-1
D gene: NA
clone size: few
J gene: TRBJ2-7
CDR3 DNA: TGCGCCAGCAGCTTGGCCGAGGGAGTCCCACACGAGCAGTACTTC
CDR3 protein: CASSLAEGVPHEQYF

V gene: TRBV12-3/TRBV12-4
D gene: TRBD1
clone size: many
J gene: TRBJ2-5
CDR3 DNA: TGTGCCAGCAGACAGGGGGCGCGAGAGACCCAGTACTTC
CDR3 protein: CASRQGARETQYF

V gene: TRBV20-1
D gene: NA
clone size: few
J gene: TRBJ2-5
CDR3 DNA: TGCAGTTCAAGGGGCCTTGGGGCAGAGACCCAGTACTTC
CDR3 protein: CSSRGLGAETQYF

V gene: TRBV24-1
D gene: NA
clone size: NA
J gene: TRBJ1-2
CDR3 DNA: TGTGCCACCAGTGATGGGGACCCCATCTATGGCTACACCTTC
CDR3 protein: CATSDGDPIYGYTF

V gene: TRBV12-3/TRBV12-4
D gene: NA
clone size: NA
J gene: TRBJ2-5
CDR3 DNA: TGTGCCAGCAGTAAGGGGATTGAACAAGAGACCCAGTACTTC
CDR3 protein: CASSKGIEQETQYF

V gene: TRBV2
D gene: TRBD2
clone size: many
J gene: TRBJ2-2
CDR3 DNA: TGTGCCAGCAGTTGGGGGACTAGCGGGAGTCGGGGTCCCGGGGAGCTGTTTTTT
CDR3 protein: CASSWGTSGSRGPGELFF

V gene: TRBV7-8
D gene: TRBD1
clone size: few
J gene: TRBJ2-2
CDR3 DNA: TGTGCCAGCAGCTTAGCGGGACAGGGGTTCAGCGGGGAGCTGTTTTTT
CDR3 protein: CASSLAGQGFSGELFF

V gene: TRBV9
D gene: NA
clone size: NA
J gene: TRBJ1-1
CDR3 DNA: TGTGCCAGCAGCGTAGCTACTGGGACTGAAGCTTTCTTT
CDR3 protein: CASSVATGTEAFF

V gene: TRBV10-3
D gene: TRBD1
clone size: many
J gene: TRBJ1-2
CDR3 DNA: TGTGCCATCGGGACAGGGGGCGGCTATGGCTACACCTTC
CDR3 protein: CAIGTGGGYGYTF

V gene: TRBV7-2
D gene: TRBD2
clone size: many
J gene: TRBJ2-7
CDR3 DNA: TGTGCCAGCAGCATGGGACTAGCGGGAGGTCGGGAGCAGTACTTC
CDR3 protein: CASSMGLAGGREQYF

V gene: TRBV6-2/TRBV6-3
D gene: TRBD2
clone size: NA
J gene: TRBJ2-7
CDR3 DNA: TGTGCCAGCAGTTATTACAATAGCGGGAGCTCCTACGAGCAGTACTTC
CDR3 protein: CASSYYNSGSSYEQYF

V gene: TRBV6-1
D gene: TRBD2
clone size: many
J gene: TRBJ2-2
CDR3 DNA: TGTGCCAGCAGGATAGCGGGAGGGTTCGGGGAGCTGTTTTTT
CDR3 protein: CASRIAGGFGELFF

V gene: TRBV7-2
D gene: NA
clone size: many
J gene: TRBJ2-4
CDR3 DNA: TGTGCCAGCAGCTTACCAGGGATTCAGTACTTC
CDR3 protein: CASSLPGIQYF

V gene: TRBV19
D gene: TRBD1
clone size: NA
J gene: TRBJ1-5
CDR3 DNA: TGTGCCAGTACTTTAGGTGGGCAGGGGGTCAATCAGCCCCAGCATTTT
CDR3 protein: CASTLGGQGVNQPQHF

V gene: TRBV2
D gene: TRBD1
clone size: many
J gene: TRBJ1-5
CDR3 DNA: TGTGCCAGCAGGGACAGGGGGTTTAATCAGCCCCAGCATTTT
CDR3 protein: CASRDRGFNQPQHF

V gene: TRBV12-3/TRBV12-4
D gene: TRBD1
clone size: many
J gene: TRBJ2-2
CDR3 DNA: TGTGCCAGCAGTTTCGCCGGGACAGGGGGCAATACCGGGGAGCTGTTTTTT
CDR3 protein: CASSFAGTGGNTGELFF

V gene: TRBV20-1
D gene: NA
clone size: few
J gene: TRBJ2-6
CDR3 DNA: TGCAGTGCTCCTCACTTCTCTGGGGCCAACGTCCTGACTTTC
CDR3 protein: CSAPHFSGANVLTF

V gene: TRBV28
D gene: TRBD1
clone size: many
J gene: TRBJ1-5
CDR3 DNA: TGTGCCAGCAGCAGGACAGGGGTCAATCAGCCCCAGCATTTT
CDR3 protein: CASSRTGVNQPQHF

V gene: TRBV3-1
D gene: NA
clone size: NA
J gene: TRBJ1-5
CDR3 DNA: TGTGCCAGCAGCCAAGGACGGTTCAATCAGCCCCAGCATTTT
CDR3 protein: CASSQGRFNQPQHF

V gene: TRBV13
D gene: TRBD1
clone size: NA
J gene: TRBJ1-1
CDR3 DNA: TGTGCCAGCAGCGGAGGGACAGGGGTTAGGAACACTGAAGCTTTCTTT
CDR3 protein: CASSGGTGVRNTEAFF

V gene: TRBV12-3/TRBV12-4
D gene: NA
clone size: few
J gene: TRBJ2-1
CDR3 DNA: TGTGCCAGCAGTTTAGCCGCCGTGAATGAGCAGTTCTTC
CDR3 protein: CASSLAAVNEQFF

V gene: TRBV28
D gene: TRBD1
clone size: many
J gene: TRBJ2-7
CDR3 DNA: TGTGCCAGCAGTTCCACTCAGACAGGGGGTATAGTGCACTTC
CDR3 protein: CASSSTQTGGIVHF

V gene: TRBV18
D gene: NA
clone size: few
J gene: TRBJ1-1
CDR3 DNA: TGTGCCAGCTCACCCAGGCAAGGTGAAGCTTTCTTT
CDR3 protein: CASSPRQGEAFF

V gene: TRBV7-9
D gene: NA
clone size: NA
J gene: TRBJ2-7
CDR3 DNA: TGTGCCAGCAGCCTAGACTTACAGGGTACCTACGAGCAGTACTTC
CDR3 protein: CASSLDLQGTYEQYF

V gene: TRBV27
D gene: NA
clone size: NA
J gene: TRBJ1-4
CDR3 DNA: TGTGCCAGCAGTTGGCGAACAGAGGAAAAACTGTTTTTT
CDR3 protein: CASSWRTEEKLFF